The rows below give T cell receptor beta chains drawn from one sample of a study of technical replicates of blood from several donors. This table comes from immunoSEQ multiplex PCR, and its TCRdb copy is limited to in-frame clones, with some not included. The repertoire holds 90,000 to 100,000 clones, less than 96% seen once, with about 0.38% in the top ten. What was sequenced was T cells isolated from PBMCs. Receptors originate from a human donor in good health. Each CDR3 is given with its conserved first and last residue. The D gene is left open where the match is weak.

d_call	v_call	j_call	cdr3_nt	cdr3_aa
-	TRBV2	TRBJ2-7	TGTGCCAGCAGTGAAGCGGAATTCAGGGGCTCGGGCGAGCAGTACTTC	CASSEAEFRGSGEQYF
-	TRBV6-5	TRBJ1-2	TGTGCCAGCAGTTACTCGTTCGGCAGGGGAAACTATGGCTACACCTTC	CASSYSFGRGNYGYTF
-	TRBV28	TRBJ2-7	TGTGCCAGCAGTTCCCTGGACAGAACCTACGAGCAGTACTTC	CASSSLDRTYEQYF
TRBD1	TRBV11-2	TRBJ2-7	TGTGCCAGCAGCCGGACAGGGCGTGGCGAGCAGTACTTC	CASSRTGRGEQYF
-	TRBV6-1	TRBJ2-7	TGTGCCAGCAATATCCAGCGCGAGCTCTCCTACGAGCAGTACTTC	CASNIQRELSYEQYF
TRBD2	TRBV9	TRBJ2-1	TGTGCCAGCAGCGTAGATGGATCGGGGGGGGATAATGAGCAGTTCTTC	CASSVDGSGGDNEQFF
TRBD1	TRBV27	TRBJ2-4	TGTGCCAGCAGTTCCCAGGGGGCGTATATTAGCATTCAGTACTTC	CASSSQGAYISIQYF
TRBD2	TRBV2	TRBJ2-7	TGTGCCAGCAGTGAGGCCCTAGCGGCTCAGTACTTC	CASSEALAAQYF
TRBD1	TRBV2	TRBJ1-5	TGTGCCAGCAGCGGACAGGGTGGTAGCAATCAGCCCCAGCATTTT	CASSGQGGSNQPQHF
TRBD2	TRBV29-1	TRBJ2-1	TGCAGCGTTAAAATCGTGCGGCACGGGACTAGCGGACCTCCGAGCTCCTACAATGAGCAGTTCTTC	CSVKIVRHGTSGPPSSYNEQFF
-	TRBV2	TRBJ1-4	TGTGCCAGCAGCCATAACGGGATTTACCGAAAAACTGTTTTT	CASSHNGIYRKTVF
-	TRBV19	TRBJ2-7	TGTGCCAGTAGCCAGACAGGCTACGAGCAGTACTTC	CASSQTGYEQYF
-	TRBV7-2	TRBJ1-2	TGTGCCAGCAGCTTAGAGGTGGGAGGGGGCTATGGCTACACCTTC	CASSLEVGGGYGYTF
-	TRBV7-3	TRBJ2-7	TGTGCCAGCAGCTTCCGTGGGGGGTACGAGCAGTACTTC	CASSFRGGYEQYF
TRBD2	TRBV7-9	TRBJ2-2	TGTGCCAGCAGCTTAATACTAGCGGGAGTCGCCCCCGGGGAGCTGTTTTTT	CASSLILAGVAPGELFF
-	TRBV6-1	TRBJ1-1	TGTGCCAGCAGTACAGGCAATCAAGCTTTCTTT	CASSTGNQAFF